Following are 20 T cell receptor beta chains from one sample sequenced in a study of shared clonotypes between healthy human individuals. Assay: immunoSEQ multiplex PCR; the TCRdb copy retains only in-frame clones and omits some. The sample includes about 600,000 clones, more than 95% of them seen just once. The sequencing input was naive CD4+ T cells sorted from blood. Subset in this sample: CD45RA+ positively selected. All receptors come from a woman aged 30 to 39 in good health.

The CDR3 region has the DNA TGTGCCAGCAGCTTAGCTACCAGATACTCTGGAAACACCATATATTTT. It translates to CASSLATRYSGNTIYF. This chain uses TRBV7-8 with TRBJ1-3, with D unclear. CDR1 is SGHVS and CDR2 is FQNEAQ in the germline V gene. Trimming shortened V by 0 bases and J by 0 bases, and 9 bases separated the two germline ends. The CDR3 is 16 residues long.

This sequence joins TRBV15 and TRBJ1-2, with 8 bases that match TRBD1. J lost 5 bases, V lost 3 bases, and 5 bases had no gene match. Per germline, CDR1 LNHNV and CDR2 YYDKDF (reference sequence). The CDR3 is 14 residues long. The CDR3 loop is CATSRDRVFYGYTF. In DNA form, the CDR3 reads TGTGCCACCAGCAGGGACAGGGTGTTTTATGGCTACACCTTC. The full variable domain, rest sourced from reference TRBV15 and TRBJ1-2, is DAMVIQNPRYQVTQFGKPVTLSCSQTLNHNVMYWYQQKSSQAPKLLFHYYDKDFNNEADTPDNFQSRRPNTSFCFLDIRSPGLGDTAMYLCATSRDRVFYGYTFGSGTRLTVV.

The genes are TRBV30 and TRBJ1-3; D ambiguous. The CDR3 extends over 13 amino acids. Germline CDR1 reads GTSNPN; CDR2 reads SVGIG (reference sequence). V gave up 5 bases and J gave up 1 base, with 9 bases separating them. The CDR3 reads CAWLTASGNTIYF. The CDR3 DNA sequence: TGTGCCTGGCTAACAGCATCTGGAAACACCATATATTTT.

The chain is built from TRBV5-1 and TRBJ2-7; D unresolved. The CDR3 is 15 amino acids. Trimming left V 4 bases short and J 3 bases short, with 17 bases between. The germline V gene has CDR1 SGHRS and CDR2 YFSETQ. The CDR3 sequence: CASSLLYSVGYEQYF. The CDR3 DNA is TGCGCCAGCAGCCTACTCTACTCAGTCGGCTACGAGCAGTACTTC.

J is TRBJ2-2 and V is TRBV7-6; 9 nucleotides align to TRBD1. Trimming at V came to 1 base and at J to 0 bases, leaving 3 bases not matched to a gene. The germline CDR1 and CDR2 sequences are SGHVS and FNYEAQ. The CDR3 extends over 17 amino acids. The CDR3 loop is CASSLVTGGANTGELFF. The CDR3, as DNA: TGTGCCAGCAGCTTAGTTACAGGGGGCGCGAACACCGGGGAGCTGTTTTTT.

J is TRBJ2-1 and V is TRBV27, with a tentative D call TRBD2 (6 bases). CDR3 length equals 15 residues. Trimming removed 3 bases from V and 3 bases from J, with 12 bases in between. Germline CDR1 and CDR2: MNHEY and SMNVEV (reference sequence). Written as DNA, the CDR3 is TGTGCCAGCAGTTTGGGTAGCGGAGACTACAATGAGCAGTTCTTC. It yields the protein CASSLGSGDYNEQFF.

The rearrangement links TRBV18 to TRBJ2-7, with 10 bases identical to TRBD2. Germline assignment: CDR1 KGHSH and CDR2 LQKENI. Trimming at V came to 3 bases and at J to 2 bases, leaving 7 bases not matched to a gene. The CDR3 loop spans 16 amino acids. DNA for the CDR3: TGTGCCAGCTCACCCACGGGACTAGCGAGAACCTACGAGCAGTACTTC. It translates to CASSPTGLARTYEQYF.

The CDR3 sequence: CASRLTGVAGELFF. CDR3 in DNA: TGCGCCAGCAGGTTGACAGGGGTCGCCGGGGAGCTGTTTTTT. J is TRBJ2-2 and V is TRBV10-2; 8 nucleotides line up with TRBD1. Germline V lookup: CDR1 WSHSY, CDR2 SAAADI. This CDR3 has 14 amino acids. V shed 6 bases and J 6 bases; nucleotides not matched to a gene: 6.

A remark on this clone: The sample has other DNA sequences that encode this CDR3 too. J is TRBJ2-3 and V is TRBV13; D unresolved. The germline V and J ends were trimmed by 5 bases and 1 base, with 10 bases remaining between them. The CDR3 has 14 amino acids. Germline CDR1 is PRHDT and CDR2 is FYEKMQ (reference sequence). The CDR3 spells CASSPRRGTDTQYF. CDR3 nucleotides: TGTGCCAGCAGCCCCCGAAGGGGCACAGATACGCAGTATTTT.

A few counts support this clone. The chain links TRBV5-1 to TRBJ1-4; D is ambiguous. The CDR3 has 14 amino acids. V dropped 0 bases and J dropped 7 bases, with 10 bases sitting between them. CDR1 and CDR2 (germline): SGHRS, YFSETQ. CDR3 amino acids: CASSLDSAFEKLFF. CDR3 nucleotides: TGCGCCAGCAGCTTGGACAGCGCTTTTGAAAAACTGTTTTTT.

This clone was observed once. CDR3 bases: TGTGCCAGCAGTTTATTATACGGGGAGCGAACCTACGAGCAGTACTTC. Its protein product is CASSLLYGERTYEQYF. The J gene is TRBJ2-7, the V gene TRBV27; D possibly corresponds to TRBD2 (5 bases). V lost 1 base, J lost 2 bases, and 15 bases lay in between. The CDR3 has 16 amino acids. From germline, CDR1 is MNHEY and CDR2 SMNVEV (reference sequence).

The chain is built from TRBV6-1 and TRBJ1-2, with a possible D match to TRBD1 (5 bases). The CDR3 extends over 13 amino acids. The V end lost 2 bases, the J end lost 6 bases, and 10 bases lay between the germline ends. Germline CDR1 and CDR2: MNHNS and SASEGT. The CDR3: CASSEPGTDGYTF. In DNA form, the CDR3 reads TGTGCCAGCAGTGAACCCGGGACCGATGGCTACACCTTC.

The chain joins TRBV18 to TRBJ2-1, with TRBD2 identical over 14 bases. The V gene's germline CDR1 is KGHSH and CDR2 LQKENI. V was pared by 3 bases and J by 8 bases, with 6 bases of the junction left unmatched. The CDR3 sequence is 16 residues long. The CDR3 nucleotides are TGTGCCAGCTCACCTTCCGGGACTAGCGGGAGCCATGAGCAGTTCTTC. Its protein is CASSPSGTSGSHEQFF.

The chain is built from TRBV6-5 and TRBJ1-4; D remains unclear. Trimming shortened V by 2 bases and J by 5 bases, and 9 bases separated the two germline ends. Germline assignment: CDR1 MNHEY and CDR2 SVGAGI. CDR3 length: 14 amino acids. Here the CDR3 DNA reads TGTGCCAGCAGTTACGTGGGTGTCAATGAAAAACTGTTTTTT. It encodes CASSYVGVNEKLFF.

This rearrangement joins TRBV5-6 to TRBJ1-2; a possible D gene is TRBD1 (5 bases). This CDR3 contains 14 residues. Germline loops: CDR1 SGHDT, CDR2 YYEEEE. The germline V and J ends were trimmed by 1 base and 2 bases, with 9 bases remaining between them. The CDR3 sequence: CASSLTAGNYGYTF. CDR3 DNA: TGTGCCAGCAGCTTGACGGCAGGGAACTATGGCTACACCTTC.

The chain recombines TRBV5-4 with TRBJ2-5; the match to TRBD2 covers 9 bases. This CDR3 has 14 amino acids. The V and J ends lost 5 bases and 3 bases, in that order; junction bases with no gene match: 5. The germline CDR1 and CDR2 sequences are SGHNT and YYREEE (reference sequence). The CDR3 region has the DNA TGTGCCAGCAGTCGAAGACTAGCGGAAGAGACCCAGTACTTC. It codes for CASSRRLAEETQYF.

The CDR3 DNA reads as TGTGCCAGCAGGCTACAGGGGGCTGGCGGGGAGCTGTTTTTT. This sequence encodes CASRLQGAGGELFF. The chain recombines TRBV6-5 with TRBJ2-2; TRBD1 matches at 9 bases. The trim removed 6 bases at V and 7 bases at J, leaving 6 bases unmatched. CDR1 and CDR2 from the germline V gene are MNHEY and SVGAGI. The CDR3 has 14 amino acids.

The chain is built from TRBV7-2 and TRBJ2-1, with 11 nucleotides matching TRBD2. The germline V gene has CDR1 SGHTA and CDR2 FQGNSA. Trimming cost V 5 bases and J 10 bases; bases outside gene matches: 4. This CDR3 has 13 residues. The CDR3 spells CASSGLAGVEQFF. Here the CDR3 DNA reads TGTGCCAGCAGCGGACTAGCGGGTGTGGAGCAGTTCTTC.

This rearrangement joins TRBV18 to TRBJ2-7; TRBD1 agrees at 10 bases. Germline assignment: CDR1 KGHSH and CDR2 LQKENI. The CDR3 contains 15 residues. The ends lost 4 bases at V and 2 bases at J; junction bases unmatched: 5. CDR3 DNA: TGTGCCAGCTCACTGGGACAGGGGAATACCTACGAGCAGTACTTC. Amino acid sequence: CASSLGQGNTYEQYF.

J is TRBJ1-5 and V is TRBV10-1; D gene uncertain. The length of the CDR3 is 14 residues. Germline-derived CDR1 and CDR2 are WNHNN and SYGVQD (reference sequence). Trimming shortened V by 0 bases and J by 6 bases, and 9 bases separated the two germline ends. CDR3 bases: TGCGCCAGCAGTGAGTCAAGTAGGGTTCAGCCCCAGCATTTT. It codes for CASSESSRVQPQHF.